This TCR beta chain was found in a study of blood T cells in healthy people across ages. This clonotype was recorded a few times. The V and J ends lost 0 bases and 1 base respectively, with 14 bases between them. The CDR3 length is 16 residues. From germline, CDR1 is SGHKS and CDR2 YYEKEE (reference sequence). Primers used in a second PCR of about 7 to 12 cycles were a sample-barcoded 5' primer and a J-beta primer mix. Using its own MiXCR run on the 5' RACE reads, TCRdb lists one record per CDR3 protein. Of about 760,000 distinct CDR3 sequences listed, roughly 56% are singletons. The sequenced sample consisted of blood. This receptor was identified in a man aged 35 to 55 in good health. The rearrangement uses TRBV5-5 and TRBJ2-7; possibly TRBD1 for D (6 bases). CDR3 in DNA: TGTGCCAGCAGCTTGGAGCTGTACACAGGGTCCTACGAGCAGTACTTC. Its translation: CASSLELYTGSYEQYF.